These 14 T cell receptor beta chains were sequenced from one sample in a study of shared clonotypes between healthy human individuals (TCRdb year 2020). Library construction relied on the immunoSEQ multiplex PCR assay. Entries here come from immuneACCESS through TCRdb and include only in-frame sequences with V and J called. Some clones fail to appear in such tables; in the studies checked, an unresolved V gene covers under half of the shortfall, and the cause of the remainder is unknown. The sample profile shows some 2 million clones; approximately 94% of them were found once. The top ten constitute roughly 1% of the sample. For the CD8 naive samples, CD45RO-negative cells were positively selected for CCR7, yielding a CD45RA+CCR7+ population from which TemRA cells were excluded. The specimen was naive CD8+ T cells sorted from blood. The sample's cell subset or site label, decoded: CD45RA+CCR7+. These receptors all stem from a man aged 18 to 29 in good health.

V gene TRBV7-8 combines with J gene TRBJ2-2; 8 bases are shared with TRBD1. Germline V gives CDR1 SGHVS, CDR2 FQNEAQ. This CDR3 spans 15 amino acids. With 1 base clipped from V and 7 bases from J, the junction kept 5 bases outside the gene matches. The CDR3 sequence: CASSLGQGSSGELFF. In DNA, the CDR3 is TGTGCCAGCAGCTTAGGACAGGGGAGTAGCGGGGAGCTGTTTTTT. The full variable domain, its missing parts supplied by reference TRBV7-8 and TRBJ2-2, is GAGVSQSPRYKVAKRGQDVALRCDPISGHVSLFWYQQALGQGPEFLTYFQNEAQLDKSGLPSDRFFAERPEGSVSTLKIQRTQQEDSAVYLCASSLGQGSSGELFFGEGSRLTVL.

Comment on this clone: Other DNA sequences in this specimen translate into the identical CDR3. The chain joins TRBV5-8 to TRBJ2-7; D ambiguous. The V and J ends lost 7 bases and 4 bases respectively, with 6 bases between them. This CDR3 is 10 amino acids long. Germline V gene sequence: CDR1 SGHTS, CDR2 YDEGEE. The CDR3 here is CASSPYEQYF. The DNA of the CDR3 is TGTGCCAGCTCCCCTTACGAGCAGTACTTC.

The chain carries TRBV11-2 and TRBJ1-1, with D tentatively TRBD1 (6 bases). Germline values: CDR1 SGHAT, CDR2 FQNNGV. The ends were cut back, 7 bases at V and 4 bases at J, with 19 bases in the middle. The CDR3 is 15 amino acids. CDR3 sequence: CASTPMDSHATEAFF. As DNA, the CDR3 is TGTGCCAGCACGCCAATGGACAGTCATGCCACTGAAGCTTTCTTT.

This clone was counted only a few times. Other DNA sequences within the sample encode an identical CDR3. The gene calls are TRBV27 and TRBJ2-7; 9 bases line up with TRBD2. This CDR3 is built from 14 residues. The V gene end was trimmed by 5 bases and the J gene end by 2 bases; junction bases not matched to a gene: 4. Germline assignment: CDR1 MNHEY and CDR2 SMNVEV (reference sequence). The CDR3 bases are TGTGCCAGCAGTGTAGCGGGAGAGGCCTACGAGCAGTACTTC. Encoded protein: CASSVAGEAYEQYF.

The V gene is TRBV11-2, the J gene TRBJ2-7; 9 bases match TRBD1. Trimming removed 5 bases from V and 6 bases from J; junction bases left unmatched: 20. Germline-derived CDR1 and CDR2 are SGHAT and FQNNGV. CDR3 size: 18 residues. The CDR3 sequence is CASSQEGQGLRKICEQYF. The CDR3 nucleotides are TGTGCCAGCAGCCAGGAGGGACAGGGACTCAGGAAAATATGCGAGCAGTACTTC.

This clone was counted once. This sequence joins TRBV19 and TRBJ2-5, with TRBD2 matching 16 bases. CDR1 is LNHDA, CDR2 SQIVND, per germline (reference sequence). This CDR3 has 19 residues. V trimming: 5 bases; J trimming: 5 bases; junction bases outside the gene matches: 14. CDR3 sequence reads: CASSAIPGLAGGPMETQYF. The CDR3 DNA reads as TGTGCCAGTAGTGCAATACCGGGACTAGCGGGAGGGCCCATGGAGACCCAGTACTTC. The variable domain in full, completed from reference TRBV19 and TRBJ2-5, reads DGGITQSPKYLFRKEGQNVTLSCEQNLNHDAMYWYRQDPGQGLRLIYYSQIVNDFQKGDIAEGYSVSREKKESFPLTVTSAQKNPTAFYLCASSAIPGLAGGPMETQYFGPGTRLLVL.

The J gene is TRBJ1-6, the V gene TRBV30; D unresolved. CDR1 and CDR2 from the germline V gene are GTSNPN and SVGIG (reference sequence). Deletions cut 7 bases from V and 7 bases from J, with 8 bases between. The CDR3 length is 11 residues. The CDR3 spells CAFEENSPLHF. For the CDR3, the DNA is TGTGCCTTTGAAGAAAATTCACCCCTCCACTTT.

The chain employs TRBV13 and TRBJ1-2; 7 bases are shared with TRBD1. Per the germline V gene, CDR1 is PRHDT and CDR2 is FYEKMQ (reference sequence). The CDR3 is made up of 15 amino acids. V lost 5 bases and J lost 9; bases outside the gene matches: 15. The CDR3: CASSPLETGSMSYTF. The DNA for the CDR3 is TGTGCCAGCAGCCCTTTAGAGACAGGGAGTATGAGCTACACCTTC. The variable domain in full, completed from reference TRBV13 and TRBJ1-2, reads AAGVIQSPRHLIKEKRETATLKCYPIPRHDTVYWYQQGPGQDPQFLISFYEKMQSDKGSIPDRFSAQQFSDYHSELNMSSLELGDSALYFCASSPLETGSMSYTFGSGTRLTVV.

The chain joins TRBV5-8 to TRBJ2-7, with D possibly being TRBD2 (5 bases). Trimming removed 2 bases from V and 3 bases from J, with 15 bases in between. The CDR3 sequence is 15 residues long. The germline V gene has CDR1 SGHTS and CDR2 YDEGEE. The CDR3 nucleotides read TGTGCCAGCAGCTTCAGACGGGCCGCGGGCTACGAGCAGTACTTC. This encodes CASSFRRAAGYEQYF.

This chain links TRBV6-6 with TRBJ2-5; no definite D call. Trimming stripped 4 bases from V and 4 bases from J, with 16 bases between. Germline V gene lookup returns CDR1 MNHNY and CDR2 SVGAGI (reference sequence). The CDR3 sequence is 15 residues long. The CDR3 sequence is CASSLTPGIGETQYF. CDR3 coding DNA: TGTGCCAGCAGTTTGACTCCGGGTATAGGAGAGACCCAGTACTTC.

Comment on this clone: This CDR3 is also generated by other DNA sequences in the sample. The V call is TRBV6-5, the J call TRBJ2-2; D is unclear. The germline V gene has CDR1 MNHEY and CDR2 SVGAGI. V was shortened by 4 bases and J by 4 bases, with 4 bases between the two germline ends. CDR3 size: 12 residues. The CDR3 DNA reads TGTGCCAGCAGTTCAGGCACCGGGGAGCTGTTTTTT. Translation: CASSSGTGELFF.

The rearrangement uses TRBV7-2 and TRBJ2-7, with 11 bases identical to TRBD2. This CDR3 contains 17 residues. Trimming at V came to 1 base and at J to 4 bases, leaving 9 bases not matched to a gene. CDR1 SGHTA and CDR2 FQGNSA come from the germline V gene. CDR3 region: CASSLGLLGLAAYEQYF. In DNA form, the CDR3 reads TGTGCCAGCAGCTTAGGGCTTTTGGGACTAGCGGCTTACGAGCAGTACTTC.

This rearrangement joins TRBV7-2 to TRBJ2-5, with TRBD2 as a possible D gene (5 bases). This CDR3 has 13 amino acids. Trimming took off 1 base at V and 5 bases at J, with 8 bases between the two ends. Germline CDR1 SGHTA, CDR2 FQGNSA. The DNA of the CDR3 is TGTGCCAGCAGCTTAGGGTGGGAGGAGACCCAGTACTTC. Amino acids: CASSLGWEETQYF.

V usage is TRBV30 and J usage is TRBJ2-7; no reliable D call. V dropped 3 bases and J dropped 0 bases, with 6 bases sitting between them. Germline values: CDR1 GTSNPN, CDR2 SVGIG (reference sequence). This CDR3 spans 12 amino acids. The CDR3 DNA reads TGTGCCTGGAGACAATTCTCCTACGAGCAGTACTTC. This codes for CAWRQFSYEQYF.